This TCR beta chain is from a study of blood T cell repertoires in COVID-19. Across the study: Samples representing acute and convalescent COVID-19 were sourced from the United States, Italy and Spain. Sample material is recorded as cDNA or gDNA derived from T cells, B-cell-depleted T cells, or PBMCs.

In the original analysis: Reference gene primers were amplified, and this amplification served to estimate nucleated cell counts. The data were produced by immunoSEQ multiplex PCR, yet TCRdb's version contains in-frame clones alone and is incomplete. D and trimming were read from the DNA, whereas the V and J calls and clone size are those reported in that table. The data contain about 54,000 clones, more than 70% of them seen just once; the ten biggest clones take up more than 4.5%. This CDR3 is 14 amino acids long. V shed 5 bases and J 9 bases; nucleotides not matched to a gene: 10. Germline CDR1 is SGHNT and CDR2 is YENEEA.

The TCR originated in a man aged 35 to 55 with active COVID-19. The rearrangement joins TRBV11-3 to TRBJ2-1; 7 positions agree with TRBD2. The material sequenced was peripheral blood. The CDR3 loop is CASSPGGSLAEQFF. The CDR3 bases are TGTGCCAGCAGCCCCGGGGGGAGTCTGGCTGAGCAGTTCTTC.